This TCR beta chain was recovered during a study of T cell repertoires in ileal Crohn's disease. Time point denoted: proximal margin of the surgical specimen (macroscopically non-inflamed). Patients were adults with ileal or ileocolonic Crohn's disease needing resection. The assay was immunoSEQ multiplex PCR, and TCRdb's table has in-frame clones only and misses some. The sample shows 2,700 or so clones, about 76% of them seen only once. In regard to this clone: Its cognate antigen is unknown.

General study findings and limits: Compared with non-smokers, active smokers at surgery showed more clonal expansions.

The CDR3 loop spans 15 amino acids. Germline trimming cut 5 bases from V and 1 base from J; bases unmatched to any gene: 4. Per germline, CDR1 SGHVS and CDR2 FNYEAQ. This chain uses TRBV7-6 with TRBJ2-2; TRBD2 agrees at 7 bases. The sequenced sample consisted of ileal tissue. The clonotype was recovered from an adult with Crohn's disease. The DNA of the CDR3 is TGTGCCAGCAGCCCCGGGACTAAGAACACCGGGGAGCTGTTTTTT. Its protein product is CASSPGTKNTGELFF.